This TCR beta chain was profiled in a study of Ad26.COV2.S vaccination and SARS-CoV-2 variants. Study-level information: Intramuscular Ad26.COV2.S doses were given once or twice, 56 days apart.

Data came from immunoSEQ multiplex PCR; TCRdb stores just in-frame clones and leaves some out. The sample has 300,000 to 400,000 clones, 85% to 90% seen once. Study results and limitations: Substantial post-vaccination breadth of spike-specific CD8+ and CD4+ T cell responses was reported. Measurement of non-spike TCR breadth gave similar results in vaccine and placebo recipients.

Treatment reported: 15 to 20 received Ad26.COV2.S at low or high dose, single or two shots; about 5 received placebo; per-sample allocation not given. Sampling took place 63 days after the first vaccine or placebo injection. An adult aged 18-55 years in Boston served as the donor. Trimming removed 6 bases from V and 3 bases from J, with 11 bases in between. The CDR3 sequence is 14 residues long. CDR1 MNHEY and CDR2 SMNVEV come from the germline V gene (reference sequence). Of note for this clone: Its specificity is unknown.

This rearrangement joins TRBV27 to TRBJ1-4, with D hard to call. The sequence was collected from a person between 18 and 65 years old who received the Ad26.COV2.S COVID-19 vaccine or a placebo. This specimen consisted of peripheral blood, obtained in a trial of Ad26.COV2.S vaccine versus placebo. The CDR3 reads CASSPRVSNEKLFF. CDR3 bases: TGTGCCAGCAGCCCACGGGTATCTAATGAAAAACTGTTTTTT.